Below are 30 T cell receptor beta chains sequenced from a single sample in a study of spatial heterogeneity in lung cancer. Time point noted: sample taken at primary tumor resection. Whole RNA obtained from tumor, nontumor lung or frozen PBMC underwent sequencing without sorting. TCRdb re-derived calls from the 5' RACE reads in MiXCR, one entry per CDR3 protein. The sample has some 47,000 distinct CDR3 sequences; 6% to 9% are singletons. The material was PBMCs, obtained at surgery. The source is a female donor with early-stage non-small cell lung cancer.

This clonotype was seen a handful of times. The chain has TRBV4-3 and TRBJ2-1, with 11 positions matching TRBD2. CDR1 and CDR2 from the germline V gene are LGHNA and YSLEER. The CDR3 covers 17 residues. Unmatched junction bases numbered 7, after V lost 0 bases and J lost 6 bases. The CDR3: CASSQDPASGGFNEQFF. The CDR3 DNA reads as TGCGCCAGCAGCCAAGACCCTGCTAGCGGGGGGTTCAATGAGCAGTTCTTC.

A few counts support this clonotype. The rearrangement joins TRBV5-6 to TRBJ2-1; tentatively, D is TRBD1 (6 bases). Looked up from germline, CDR1 is SGHDT and CDR2 is YYEEEE. The CDR3 loop spans 14 amino acids. V was clipped by 0 bases and J by 8 bases, with 12 bases between them. As DNA, the CDR3 is TGTGCCAGCAGCTTGGTATCCCCAGGGGATGAGCAGTTCTTC. It encodes CASSLVSPGDEQFF.

This clonotype was counted ten times or more. In DNA form, the CDR3 reads TGTGCCAGCAGCCCTCGGTTAGGGTCGGGGCAGGGGATCGGAGAGACCCAGTACTTC. Protein product: CASSPRLGSGQGIGETQYF. The rearrangement links TRBV25-1 to TRBJ2-5; the D gene is possibly TRBD1 (6 bases). This CDR3 is built from 19 residues. V was pared by 6 bases and J by 4 bases, with 30 bases between. Germline-derived CDR1 and CDR2 are MGHDK and SYGVNS.

This clonotype was counted at least ten times. The chain employs TRBV6-5 and TRBJ2-1; D is unclear. The V end lost 6 bases, the J end lost 0 bases, and 12 bases lay between the germline ends. The length of the CDR3 is 15 residues. The germline gives CDR1 MNHEY, CDR2 SVGAGI. The DNA for the CDR3 is TGTGCCAGCAGGGAGACTTTTAGCTCCTACAATGAGCAGTTCTTC. Amino acid sequence: CASRETFSSYNEQFF.

The chain recombines TRBV7-2 with TRBJ2-4, with 8 nucleotides matching TRBD1. V gave up 1 base and J gave up 6 bases; unmatched junction bases: 5. The CDR3 is 15 amino acids. The germline CDR1 and CDR2 sequences are SGHTA and FQGNSA. CDR3 region: CASSLGTGRGNIQYF. DNA for the CDR3: TGTGCCAGCAGCTTAGGGACAGGGCGGGGAAACATTCAGTACTTC.

This clonotype was seen a few times. V is TRBV4-2 and J is TRBJ2-2; D perhaps matches TRBD2 (5 bases). The V gene's germline CDR1 is LGHNA and CDR2 YNFKEQ. V lost 0 bases and J 5 bases, leaving 10 bases between the germline ends. The CDR3 consists of 15 residues. In DNA, the CDR3 is TGTGCCAGCAGCCAAGACGGGATCGATACCGGGGAGCTGTTTTTT. Translation: CASSQDGIDTGELFF.

This clonotype was recorded many times. The J gene is TRBJ1-6, the V gene TRBV29-1, with D maybe TRBD1 (6 bases). Trimming shortened V by 4 bases and J by 7 bases, and 11 bases separated the two germline ends. CDR1 and CDR2 (germline): SQVTM, ANQGSEA. The CDR3 runs to 13 residues. The CDR3 region has the DNA TGCAGCGTTGCGGACAGACCAAATTCACCCCTCCACTTT. Protein sequence: CSVADRPNSPLHF.

This clonotype has a count of ten or more. The chain has TRBV7-2 and TRBJ2-5, with D hard to call. The length of the CDR3 is 11 residues. Germline V lookup: CDR1 SGHTA, CDR2 FQGNSA. The V end was cut by 6 bases, the J end by 6 bases, with 8 bases between. The CDR3 loop reads CASRLGKTQYF. The DNA of the CDR3 is TGTGCCAGCAGACTTGGGAAGACCCAGTACTTC.

There are many counts of this clonotype. V gene TRBV6-5 combines with J gene TRBJ1-1, with 9 bases lining up with TRBD1. V shed 5 bases, J shed 9 bases, and the junction held 4 bases outside the gene matches. Germline V gives CDR1 MNHEY, CDR2 SVGAGI. The CDR3 is 12 amino acids. The CDR3 DNA follows: TGTGCCAGCAGTCCCGACAGGGGGAAAGCTTTCTTT. It is translated as CASSPDRGKAFF.

There are many counts of this clonotype. This chain connects TRBV3-1 to TRBJ2-5; tentatively, D is TRBD1 (6 bases). V was cut by 4 bases and J by 5 bases, with 17 bases left in between. This CDR3 region has 15 residues. In germline, CDR1 is LGHDT, CDR2 YNNKEL (reference sequence). The CDR3 loop is CASSRRYRTAETQYF. CDR3 bases: TGTGCCAGCAGCCGTCGGTATCGGACAGCCGAGACCCAGTACTTC.

In its sample, this clonotype was seen a few times. The chain joins TRBV15 to TRBJ1-2, with TRBD1 matching over 7 bases. Per the germline V gene, CDR1 is LNHNV and CDR2 is YYDKDF (reference sequence). The CDR3 totals 15 residues. With V trimmed by 0 bases and J by 4 bases, 5 bases remained unmatched. This CDR3 is CATSREGGTVYGYTF. CDR3 nucleotides: TGTGCCACCAGCAGAGAGGGCGGGACAGTCTATGGCTACACCTTC.

This clonotype was counted at least ten times. This sequence joins TRBV20-1 and TRBJ2-1; 12 bases map to TRBD2. The J segment lost 6 bases and the V segment lost 5 bases, leaving 5 bases of the junction unmatched. Germline V gene data show CDR1 as DFQATT and CDR2 as SNEGSKA (reference sequence). The CDR3 is made up of 14 amino acids. The CDR3 nucleotides are TGCAGTGCTCGACTAGCGGGGGAATCCAATGAGCAGTTCTTC. It translates to CSARLAGESNEQFF.

This clonotype was seen repeatedly, ten times or more. The genes are TRBV6-1 and TRBJ1-2; D unclear. V lost 2 bases, J lost 10 bases, and 14 bases lay in between. The CDR3 is 13 amino acids. Germline CDR1 reads MNHNS; CDR2 reads SASEGT. CDR3 sequence (DNA): TGTGCCAGCAGTGAAACTGGTCCGGGGATCTACACCTTC. Translation: CASSETGPGIYTF.

This clonotype was detected only a few times. J is TRBJ2-7 and V is TRBV7-9; D may be TRBD2 (5 bases). This CDR3 has 15 amino acids. CDR1 is SEHNR and CDR2 is FQNEAQ in the germline V gene (reference sequence). The V end was cut by 8 bases, the J end by 3 bases, with 20 bases between. This CDR3 is CASPPLATAGYEQYF. The CDR3 nucleotides read TGTGCCAGCCCACCTCTGGCCACGGCGGGCTACGAGCAGTACTTC.

This clonotype was seen many times. This chain links TRBV20-1 with TRBJ2-7; D remains ambiguous. Germline CDR1 reads DFQATT; CDR2 reads SNEGSKA (reference sequence). Deletions cut 4 bases from V and 5 bases from J, with 18 bases between. The CDR3 runs to 14 residues. Here the CDR3 reads CSAITQADFDEQYF. CDR3 in DNA: TGCAGTGCTATCACCCAGGCAGATTTCGACGAGCAGTACTTC.

This clonotype was seen ten or more times. The V call is TRBV20-1, the J call TRBJ1-2, with D perhaps matching TRBD1 (5 bases). V was pared by 6 bases and J by 11 bases, with 22 bases between. The CDR3 is made up of 13 amino acids. Germline V lookup: CDR1 DFQATT, CDR2 SNEGSKA (reference sequence). This chain's CDR3 is CSADSRETPYYTF. CDR3 DNA sequence: TGCAGTGCCGACAGTCGGGAGACCCCTTATTACACCTTC.

This clonotype was seen ten or more times. This sequence joins TRBV7-9 and TRBJ1-3; D ambiguous. Germline-derived CDR1 and CDR2 are SEHNR and FQNEAQ (reference sequence). The CDR3 loop spans 15 amino acids. The V and J ends lost 1 base and 3 bases respectively, with 10 bases between them. The CDR3 DNA follows: TGTGCCAGCAGCTTAGAAGTAATGGTTGGAAACACCATATATTTT. It yields the protein CASSLEVMVGNTIYF.

There are a few counts of this clonotype. In DNA form, the CDR3 reads TGCAGTGCTAGACCCGGAGGCTACGAGCAGTACTTC. This sequence encodes CSARPGGYEQYF. The J gene is TRBJ2-7, the V gene TRBV20-1; TRBD2 is a possible D gene (5 bases). This CDR3 comprises 12 residues. Germline lookup yields CDR1 DFQATT and CDR2 SNEGSKA (reference sequence). V gave up 2 bases and J gave up 3 bases, with 8 bases separating them.

Regarding this clonotype: Given a much more abundant clone one base away, this may be a read error. The J gene is TRBJ2-5, the V gene TRBV5-4; D remains unclear. Between the trimmed V and J ends, which lost 1 base and 4 bases, there was a span of 8 bases. Germline assignment: CDR1 SGHNT and CDR2 YYREEE (reference sequence). The CDR3 extends over 13 amino acids. The CDR3 loop reads CASSLRVRETQYF. The CDR3 nucleotides read TGTGCCAGCAGCTTGCGGGTAAGAGAGACCCAGTACTTC.

This clonotype was seen repeatedly, ten times or more. The chain recombines TRBV29-1 with TRBJ2-1, with D perhaps being TRBD1 or TRBD2 (5 bases each). Trimming took 3 bases from V and 4 from J, leaving 13 bases between them. The CDR3 loop spans 14 amino acids. CDR1 is SQVTM, CDR2 ANQGSEA, per germline. The CDR3 nucleotides are TGCAGCGTTGAGACCGGGACGTATTACAATGAGCAGTTCTTC. It specifies CSVETGTYYNEQFF.

Ten or more counts support this clonotype. This chain uses TRBV11-2 with TRBJ2-1; 7 positions agree with TRBD2. Germline V CDR1 and CDR2: SGHAT, FQNNGV. J was trimmed by 9 bases and V by 6 bases; bases with no gene match: 5. The CDR3 length is 12 residues. For the CDR3, the DNA is TGTGCCAGCAGTCAAGAGCGGGGTGAGCAGTTCTTC. This gives the protein CASSQERGEQFF.

There are a few counts of this clonotype. The chain links TRBV29-1 to TRBJ2-5; no definite D call. This CDR3 comprises 12 residues. The V gene lost 1 base and the J gene lost 4 bases, with 7 bases spanning the gap. The germline gives CDR1 SQVTM, CDR2 ANQGSEA. CDR3: CSVEGLGETQYF. CDR3 sequence (DNA): TGCAGCGTTGAAGGGTTGGGAGAGACCCAGTACTTC.

Many counts were recorded for this clonotype. The CDR3 protein is CSAPNPGTNEQYF. DNA for the CDR3: TGCAGTGCCCCTAATCCGGGTACAAACGAGCAGTACTTC. J is TRBJ2-7 and V is TRBV20-1; D gene ambiguous. Between the trimmed V and J ends, which lost 6 bases and 5 bases, there was a span of 17 bases. CDR1 and CDR2 (germline): DFQATT, SNEGSKA (reference sequence). This CDR3 is 13 amino acids long.

This clonotype was counted many times. The V gene is TRBV7-9, the J gene TRBJ2-5; 11 bases agree with TRBD2. This CDR3 is 17 amino acids long. Germline V gives CDR1 SEHNR, CDR2 FQNEAQ (reference sequence). The J segment lost 3 bases and the V segment lost 5 bases, leaving 11 bases of the junction unmatched. For the CDR3, the DNA is TGTGCCAGCAGCCCCCTTCGGCTAGCGGGGGGAAAAGAGACCCAGTACTTC. As protein: CASSPLRLAGGKETQYF. Based on the CDR3 plus reference TRBV7-9 and TRBJ2-5, the full variable domain is DTGVSQNPRHKITKRGQNVTFRCDPISEHNRLYWYRQTLGQGPEFLTYFQNEAQLEKSRLLSDRFSAERPKGSFSTLEIQRTEQGDSAMYLCASSPLRLAGGKETQYFGPGTRLLVL.

The V and J genes are TRBV28 and TRBJ2-3; D is unresolved. This CDR3 has 14 amino acids. Germline V CDR1 and CDR2: MDHEN, SYDVKM. V was pared by 4 bases and J by 1 base, with 9 bases between. Written as DNA, the CDR3 is TGTGCCAGCAGTTCGAGTGGGGGCACAGATACGCAGTATTTT. It encodes CASSSSGGTDTQYF.

This clonotype showed up many times. The chain combines TRBV29-1 with TRBJ2-3; TRBD2 matches 8 bases. Germline-derived CDR1 and CDR2 are SQVTM and ANQGSEA. V lost 7 bases and J lost 1; bases outside the gene matches: 1. There are 12 residues in the CDR3. The CDR3 region is CSAGGGTDTQYF. The CDR3 DNA sequence: TGCAGCGCGGGGGGGGGCACAGATACGCAGTATTTT.

This clonotype was picked up many times. The rearrangement joins TRBV6-5 to TRBJ1-6, with 7 positions matching TRBD1. Germline-derived CDR1 and CDR2 are MNHEY and SVGAGI. With V trimmed by 4 bases and J by 5 bases, 5 bases remained unmatched. The CDR3 sequence is 15 residues long. In DNA, the CDR3 is TGTGCCAGCAGTTTCAACAGGGGAAATAATTCACCCCTCCACTTT. The encoded protein is CASSFNRGNNSPLHF.

This clonotype showed up many times. This sequence joins TRBV7-9 and TRBJ1-1, with D possibly matching TRBD1 (5 bases). The CDR3 is made up of 14 amino acids. The ends were cut back, 2 bases at V and 8 bases at J, with 15 bases in the middle. CDR1 and CDR2 from the germline V gene are SEHNR and FQNEAQ (reference sequence). The CDR3 region is CASSLQGGIEEAFF. The CDR3 region has the DNA TGTGCCAGCAGCTTACAGGGTGGAATTGAAGAAGCTTTCTTT.

This clonotype showed up many times. The gene calls are TRBV2 and TRBJ2-3; perhaps TRBD2 as D (6 bases). Germline V gene data show CDR1 as SNHLY and CDR2 as FYNNEI. The V end lost 4 bases, the J end lost 2 bases, and 10 bases lay between the germline ends. The CDR3 runs to 14 residues. The DNA of the CDR3 is TGTGCCAGCAGTGTAGAGCGGGTCACAGATACGCAGTATTTT. Translation: CASSVERVTDTQYF. Looking up the rest from reference TRBV2 and TRBJ2-3 gives the full variable domain: EPEVTQTPSHQVTQMGQEVILRCVPISNHLYFYWYRQILGQKVEFLVSFYNNEISEKSEIFDDQFSVERPDGSNFTLKIRSTKLEDSAMYFCASSVERVTDTQYFGPGTRLTVL.

This clonotype was counted ten times or more. The V and J genes are TRBV29-1 and TRBJ1-1, with unresolved D. CDR3 length: 10 residues. Trimming stripped 1 base from V and 8 bases from J, with 5 bases between. The germline V gene has CDR1 SQVTM and CDR2 ANQGSEA. The CDR3 region has the DNA TGCAGCGTTGAAGGGCCGGAAGCTTTCTTT. This sequence encodes CSVEGPEAFF.